Listed below are T cell receptor beta chains from one sample, sequenced in a study of breast tumors, draining lymph nodes, adjacent tissues. Each CDR3 protein is one row after TCRdb ran MiXCR on the multiplex PCR reads. The sample has some 140,000 distinct CDR3 sequences, 21% seen once. Sequencing was done on a sample of axillary lymph node tissue. These receptor sequences come from a female donor with breast cancer. Some clones in this sample may be carry-over from other donors' samples. Each CDR3 is given with its conserved first and last residue. The D gene is left open where the match is weak. Expanded clones are given a class, and other clones once, few, many or no size at all.

clone size	V gene	D gene	J gene	CDR3 protein	CDR3 DNA
-	TRBV3-1	-	TRBJ2-1	CASSQGRSAETSEQFF	TGTGCCAGCAGCCAAGGTAGGAGCGCGGAGACCTCTGAGCAGTTCTTC
many	TRBV7-2	TRBD2	TRBJ2-1	CASSPRASGYNEQFF	TGTGCCAGCAGCCCTAGGGCTAGCGGCTACAATGAGCAGTTCTTC
many	TRBV2	TRBD2	TRBJ2-3	CASKPAGGSTDTQYF	TGTGCCAGCAAACCAGCGGGGGGGTCCACAGATACGCAGTATTTT
-	TRBV4-2	-	TRBJ1-1	CASRTGVRVEGNTEAFF	TGTGCCAGCAGGACAGGCGTAAGGGTTGAGGGGAACACTGAAGCTTTCTTT
many	TRBV12-3/TRBV12-4	TRBD2	TRBJ2-7	CASSSEAGGSYEQYF	TGTGCCAGCAGTTCTGAAGCGGGAGGTTCCTACGAGCAGTACTTC
many	TRBV2	TRBD1	TRBJ2-7	CASRHRGYEQYF	TGTGCCAGCAGACACAGGGGATACGAGCAGTACTTC
many	TRBV30	-	TRBJ1-6	CAWSVGLRDSPLHF	TGTGCCTGGAGTGTTGGCCTGCGGGATTCACCCCTCCACTTT
many	TRBV27	-	TRBJ1-6	CASSWEGGLGIPLHF	TGTGCCAGCAGTTGGGAAGGTGGATTAGGAATTCCCCTCCACTTT
many	TRBV9	-	TRBJ2-2	CASSGDTGELFF	TGTGCCAGCAGCGGGGACACCGGGGAGCTGTTTTTT
many	TRBV7-3	-	TRBJ2-5	CASSSDTDQETQYF	TGTGCCAGCAGCTCGGATACCGACCAAGAGACCCAGTACTTC
many	TRBV7-9	-	TRBJ1-2	CASSLGEGGNGYTF	TGTGCCAGCAGCTTAGGGGAGGGAGGGAATGGCTACACCTTC
many	TRBV30	-	TRBJ2-1	CAWRQGGYNEQFF	TGTGCCTGGCGGCAGGGGGGGTACAATGAGCAGTTCTTC
-	TRBV6-5	-	TRBJ1-3	CASSPAGGDTIYF	TGTGCCAGCAGCCCGGCGGGTGGAGACACCATATATTTT
many	TRBV20-1	TRBD2	TRBJ2-3	CSARSPSASGRAVDTQYF	TGCAGTGCTAGATCCCCCTCGGCAAGCGGGAGGGCAGTAGATACGCAGTATTTT
few	TRBV28	TRBD1	TRBJ2-7	CASSYGQVGSYEQYF	TGTGCCAGCAGTTATGGACAGGTGGGGTCCTACGAGCAGTACTTC
-	TRBV30	-	TRBJ1-1	CAWSELTMNTEAFF	TGTGCCTGGAGTGAACTAACAATGAACACTGAAGCTTTCTTT
-	TRBV28	-	TRBJ1-2	CASSLNRRKGYTF	TGTGCCAGCAGTTTGAACAGGCGGAAGGGCTACACCTTC
-	TRBV9	TRBD2	TRBJ2-2	CASSFAMGLARANTRELFF	TGTGCCAGCAGCTTTGCGATGGGACTAGCACGCGCGAACACCAGGGAGCTGTTTTTT
-	TRBV28	TRBD2	TRBJ2-5	CASSSLLPGLAGVETQYF	TGTGCCAGCAGTTCATTACTACCCGGACTAGCGGGAGTAGAGACCCAGTACTTC
few	TRBV3-1	-	TRBJ2-3	CASSQAGLAGPEGAQYF	TGTGCCAGCAGCCAAGCGGGTCTAGCAGGACCTGAAGGGGCGCAGTATTTT
many	TRBV10-3	-	TRBJ2-7	CATGWGEQYF	TGTGCCACCGGATGGGGCGAGCAGTACTTC
-	TRBV6-1	-	TRBJ2-7	CANSEMDAAPYEQYF	TGTGCCAACAGTGAAATGGATGCAGCCCCCTACGAGCAGTACTTC
many	TRBV27	-	TRBJ2-1	CASSLSESGEQFF	TGTGCCAGCAGTTTATCGGAGAGCGGAGAGCAGTTCTTC
many	TRBV7-9	TRBD2	TRBJ2-1	CASSLVNFLGGSIYNEQFF	TGTGCCAGCAGCTTAGTGAACTTTCTCGGCGGGAGTATATACAATGAGCAGTTCTTC